The following is a TCR beta chain sequence with its context. The source of the sample is a study of early T cells in non-severe SARS-CoV-2 infection. TCRdb processed the 5' RACE reads anew with MiXCR; each CDR3 protein has one entry. The sample holds about 59,000 distinct CDR3 sequences; about 13% are singletons and the top ten take approximately 9.4%. The germline gives CDR1 SEHNR, CDR2 FQNEAQ (reference sequence). The V gene end was trimmed by 3 bases and the J gene end by 6 bases; junction bases not matched to a gene: 10. The CDR3 contains 18 residues. This sample comprised whole blood, obtained at baseline. The chain is built from TRBV7-9 and TRBJ2-1; 14 nucleotides line up with TRBD2. This sequence originates from an adult who was a healthcare worker with PCR-confirmed SARS-CoV-2 infection or an uninfected control (not recorded which). The CDR3 DNA sequence: TGTGCCAGCAGCTTGGGGCGTACCGGGACTAGCGGGAGCAATGAGCAGTTCTTC. Translated: CASSLGRTGTSGSNEQFF.